The 30 T cell receptor beta chains below were found in one sample sequenced in a study of cytomegalovirus exposure and HLA in healthy donors. The PCR made use of 60 Vbeta and 13 Jbeta primers. Sequencing was performed with immunoSEQ multiplex PCR; in TCRdb, only in-frame clones are kept and a portion is missing. This sample has more than 90,000 clones, with approximately 74% found just once. The sample was PBMCs. Every receptor here comes from a woman aged 45-65 years in good health and CMV-seropositive.

This clone occurred a few times. The chain has TRBV5-1 and TRBJ2-2, with 9 nucleotides matching TRBD2. The CDR3 covers 16 residues. Germline V gene lookup returns CDR1 SGHRS and CDR2 YFSETQ. Losses at the gene ends were 1 base for V and 2 bases for J; bases not matched to a gene: 3. The CDR3 loop reads CASSLTSGPNTGELFF. The CDR3 coding sequence is TGCGCCAGCAGCTTGACTAGCGGGCCTAACACCGGGGAGCTGTTTTTT.

This clone was seen only a few times. V is TRBV4-3 and J is TRBJ1-1, with D possibly TRBD1 on 5 matching bases. The V end lost 0 bases, the J end lost 5 bases, and 10 bases lay between the germline ends. CDR3 size: 14 residues. The germline gives CDR1 LGHNA, CDR2 YSLEER. The CDR3 reads CASSQDSRDTEAFF. The CDR3 DNA reads TGCGCCAGCAGCCAAGATAGCAGGGATACTGAAGCTTTCTTT.

The chain combines TRBV2 with TRBJ1-2; D is unresolved. This CDR3 is 14 amino acids long. Germline lookup yields CDR1 SNHLY and CDR2 FYNNEI. Trimming pared 4 bases from V and 4 bases from J, leaving 13 bases between. The CDR3 here is CASSGTSGGYGYTF. DNA for the CDR3: TGTGCCAGCAGTGGGACCTCTGGAGGCTATGGCTACACCTTC.

This clone was observed a single time. The rearrangement uses TRBV28 and TRBJ2-3; D might be TRBD2 (6 bases). Germline assignment: CDR1 MDHEN and CDR2 SYDVKM. Deletions cut 6 bases from V and 4 bases from J, with 11 bases between. This CDR3 region has 13 residues. Here the CDR3 reads CASSLGGSDTQYF. The CDR3 DNA follows: TGTGCCAGCAGCCTCGGAGGGTCAGATACGCAGTATTTT.

Points on this clone: Other DNA variants within this sample encode the same CDR3. The chain employs TRBV7-9 and TRBJ2-3, with 11 bases lining up with TRBD2. The CDR3 covers 15 residues. Trimming cost V 5 bases and J 3 bases; bases outside gene matches: 4. Germline loops: CDR1 SEHNR, CDR2 FQNEAQ (reference sequence). CDR3 DNA sequence: TGTGCCAGCAGCGTGACTAGCGGGACAACAGATACGCAGTATTTT. As protein: CASSVTSGTTDTQYF.

The chain combines TRBV6-5 with TRBJ2-7; perhaps TRBD1 as D (6 bases). Germline loops: CDR1 MNHEY, CDR2 SVGAGI. The CDR3 extends over 15 amino acids. Trimming took off 2 bases at V and 5 bases at J, with 16 bases between the two ends. The CDR3, as DNA: TGTGCCAGCAGTTACGGGACAACCCAGGTGCACGAGCAGTACTTC. It specifies CASSYGTTQVHEQYF.

This sequence joins TRBV5-1 and TRBJ1-1; a possible D gene is TRBD1 (5 bases). The CDR3 loop spans 16 amino acids. In germline, CDR1 is SGHRS, CDR2 YFSETQ. V was trimmed by 5 bases and J by 0 bases, leaving 17 bases between them. The CDR3 loop reads CASREEGAGLNTEAFF. The CDR3 DNA reads TGCGCCAGCAGGGAGGAGGGAGCAGGGTTGAACACTGAAGCTTTCTTT.

The chain employs TRBV19 and TRBJ2-3, with a possible D match to TRBD2 (6 bases). The CDR3 spans 15 residues. Per germline, CDR1 LNHDA and CDR2 SQIVND (reference sequence). V was trimmed by 3 bases and J by 2 bases, leaving 12 bases between them. The CDR3 DNA is TGTGCCAGTAGTATCAGCGCGGGGTACACAGATACGCAGTATTTT. It encodes CASSISAGYTDTQYF.

The V call is TRBV2, the J call TRBJ1-3; D remains unclear. The CDR3 totals 16 residues. The V gene lost 6 bases and the J gene lost 0 bases, with 15 bases spanning the gap. Germline CDR1 SNHLY, CDR2 FYNNEI. This chain's CDR3 is CASSYSDIPSGNTIYF. Here the CDR3 DNA reads TGTGCCAGCAGCTACTCCGACATCCCCTCTGGAAACACCATATATTTT. Complete variable domain (other parts from reference TRBV2 and TRBJ1-3): EPEVTQTPSHQVTQMGQEVILRCVPISNHLYFYWYRQILGQKVEFLVSFYNNEISEKSEIFDDQFSVERPDGSNFTLKIRSTKLEDSAMYFCASSYSDIPSGNTIYFGEGSWLTVV.

The chain carries TRBV5-1 and TRBJ2-5; 11 bases match TRBD2. Germline trimming cut 6 bases from V and 9 bases from J; bases unmatched to any gene: 10. CDR1 is SGHRS, CDR2 YFSETQ, per germline. CDR3 size: 14 residues. The DNA for the CDR3 is TGCGCCAGCACCCTACTAGCGGGGGCTATGGCCCAGTACTTC. Its translation is CASTLLAGAMAQYF.

The CDR3 protein is CASSPIGTGIYEQYF. In nucleotides, the CDR3 is TGTGCCAGCAGCCCGATCGGGACAGGGATTTACGAGCAGTACTTC. V and J are TRBV5-4 and TRBJ2-7; TRBD1 agrees at 9 bases. V was clipped by 4 bases and J by 4 bases; unmatched bases: 9. This CDR3 contains 15 residues. CDR1 is SGHNT, CDR2 YYREEE, per germline (reference sequence). Combining the CDR3 with reference TRBV5-4 and TRBJ2-7 gives the whole variable domain ETGVTQSPTHLIKTRGQQVTLRCSSQSGHNTVSWYQQALGQGPQFIFQYYREEENGRGNFPPRFSGLQFPNYSSELNVNALELDDSALYLCASSPIGTGIYEQYFGPGTRLTVT.

The chain carries TRBV5-1 and TRBJ2-3, with a weak D call TRBD1 (5 bases). There are 13 residues in the CDR3. The germline V and J ends were trimmed by 7 bases and 0 bases, with 9 bases remaining between them. Per germline, CDR1 SGHRS and CDR2 YFSETQ. The CDR3 DNA is TGCGCCAGCCAGACAGCTAGCACAGATACGCAGTATTTT. The encoded protein is CASQTASTDTQYF.

The genes are TRBV30 and TRBJ1-4; 9 bases align to TRBD1. The CDR3 has 19 amino acids. The V gene end was trimmed by 5 bases and the J gene end by 8 bases; junction bases not matched to a gene: 24. The germline gives CDR1 GTSNPN, CDR2 SVGIG (reference sequence). Here the CDR3 reads CAWGTGLNFGSGAKEKLFF. CDR3 DNA: TGTGCCTGGGGGACAGGGTTAAATTTCGGGAGTGGCGCGAAGGAAAAACTGTTTTTT.

This clone was counted only a few times. J is TRBJ2-3 and V is TRBV4-2, with 10 bases that match TRBD2. This CDR3 has 16 amino acids. With 4 bases clipped from V and 2 bases from J, the junction kept 6 bases outside the gene matches. Germline-derived CDR1 and CDR2 are LGHNA and YNFKEQ. CDR3 protein: CASSPRTSGDTDTQYF. The CDR3 DNA follows: TGTGCCAGCAGCCCTCGGACTAGCGGAGACACAGATACGCAGTATTTT.

This rearrangement joins TRBV11-2 to TRBJ2-7; 7 positions match TRBD1. Germline values: CDR1 SGHAT, CDR2 FQNNGV. CDR3 size: 14 residues. Losses at the gene ends were 5 bases for V and 2 bases for J; bases not matched to a gene: 6. Here the CDR3 DNA reads TGTGCCAGCAGCCATACAGGGGACCCCTACGAGCAGTACTTC. Amino acids: CASSHTGDPYEQYF.

The rearrangement links TRBV29-1 to TRBJ2-1; TRBD2 agrees at 10 bases. Germline V gene data show CDR1 as SQVTM and CDR2 as ANQGSEA. The CDR3 runs 15 residues. V shed 6 bases and J 7 bases; nucleotides not matched to a gene: 12. The CDR3 sequence: CSVIWLAGAWNEQFF. For the CDR3, the DNA is TGCAGCGTCATCTGGCTAGCGGGGGCATGGAATGAGCAGTTCTTC.

The J gene is TRBJ1-1, the V gene TRBV4-1; 7 positions agree with TRBD1. The CDR3 is made up of 15 amino acids. J gave up 0 bases and V 1 base, and 2 bases lay outside the gene matches. In germline, CDR1 is MGHRA, CDR2 YSYEKL. The CDR3 spells CASSQGDSMNTEAFF. The CDR3 DNA follows: TGCGCCAGCAGCCAAGGGGACAGTATGAACACTGAAGCTTTCTTT.

DNA of the CDR3: TGTGCCAGTAGTATACCAATGACAGTAAAGACCAATGAAGCTTTCTTT. It translates to CASSIPMTVKTNEAFF. The gene calls are TRBV19 and TRBJ1-1, with a tentative D call TRBD1 (5 bases). Between the trimmed V and J ends, which lost 2 bases and 7 bases, there was a span of 20 bases. CDR1 and CDR2 (germline): LNHDA, SQIVND (reference sequence). The CDR3 covers 16 residues.

This chain joins TRBV25-1 and TRBJ2-3, with D maybe TRBD1 (6 bases). CDR3 length: 14 amino acids. Trimming pared 0 bases from V and 9 bases from J, leaving 13 bases between. Germline V gives CDR1 MGHDK, CDR2 SYGVNS. The CDR3 here is CASSEYGPQGTQYF. CDR3 coding DNA: TGTGCCAGCAGTGAATATGGCCCACAGGGAACGCAGTATTTT. The variable domain in full, with the rest retrieved from reference TRBV25-1 and TRBJ2-3, is EADIYQTPRYLVIGTGKKITLECSQTMGHDKMYWYQQDPGMELHLIHYSYGVNSTEKGDLSSESTVSRIRTEHFPLTLESARPSHTSQYLCASSEYGPQGTQYFGPGTRLTVL.

This clone was detected only a few times. V is TRBV5-1 and J is TRBJ2-7, with TRBD2 matching over 14 bases. Germline loops: CDR1 SGHRS, CDR2 YFSETQ. The CDR3 loop spans 13 amino acids. V dropped 4 bases and J dropped 9; count of bases not matched to a gene: 3. CDR3 in amino acids: CASSQGLAGVQYF. The DNA for the CDR3 is TGCGCCAGCAGCCAGGGACTAGCGGGAGTGCAGTACTTC.

The J gene is TRBJ2-3, the V gene TRBV7-2; possible D gene TRBD1, 6 bases. Trimming cost V 3 bases and J 0 bases, with 16 bases left between them. The V gene's germline CDR1 is SGHTA and CDR2 FQGNSA. The CDR3 has 17 residues. The CDR3 reads CASSLGAAGPSTDTQYF. The CDR3 coding sequence is TGTGCCAGCAGCTTGGGGGCAGCCGGACCCAGCACAGATACGCAGTATTTT.

V is TRBV19 and J is TRBJ2-1; D might be TRBD2 (5 bases). Trimming cost V 2 bases and J 7 bases, with 15 bases left between them. The germline CDR1 and CDR2 sequences are LNHDA and SQIVND (reference sequence). The length of the CDR3 is 15 residues. The CDR3 bases are TGTGCCAGTAGTATATGGCAGGAGGTTATAAATGAGCAGTTCTTC. It translates to CASSIWQEVINEQFF.

This clone showed up just a few times. CDR3 nucleotide sequence: TGCGCCAGCAGCCAAGGACAGGGAGACGGCTACACCTTC. Its translation: CASSQGQGDGYTF. The rearrangement joins TRBV4-3 to TRBJ1-2; 7 bases agree with TRBD1. Germline assignment: CDR1 LGHNA and CDR2 YSLEER. This CDR3 is 13 amino acids long. V lost 1 base and J lost 8; bases outside the gene matches: 4.

The chain is built from TRBV6-4 and TRBJ2-3; 10 bases agree with TRBD2. CDR3 size: 15 residues. Trimming removed 4 bases from V and 4 bases from J; junction bases left unmatched: 5. CDR1 is MRHNA and CDR2 is SNTAGT in the germline V gene. The CDR3 loop is CASSVLAGDPDTQYF. The DNA of the CDR3 is TGTGCCAGCAGTGTTCTAGCGGGAGACCCAGATACGCAGTATTTT.

The CDR3 loop is CATPGQGAYEQYF. Written as DNA, the CDR3 is TGTGCCACCCCTGGACAGGGGGCTTACGAGCAGTACTTC. The chain employs TRBV19 and TRBJ2-7; 11 nucleotides agree with TRBD1. The junction had 6 bases not matched to a gene; V was cut back by 10 bases and J by 4 bases. This CDR3 spans 13 amino acids. Germline CDR1 is LNHDA and CDR2 is SQIVND (reference sequence).

The V gene is TRBV28, the J gene TRBJ1-1, with 8 bases identical to TRBD1. The V and J ends lost 5 bases and 3 bases, in that order; junction bases with no gene match: 8. The CDR3 has 15 residues. Germline lookup yields CDR1 MDHEN and CDR2 SYDVKM. The CDR3 coding sequence is TGTGCCAGCAGTCTTCCGACAGGGGTTTACACTGAAGCTTTCTTT. It codes for CASSLPTGVYTEAFF. Full variable domain (outside the CDR3, taken from reference TRBV28 and TRBJ1-1): DVKVTQSSRYLVKRTGEKVFLECVQDMDHENMFWYRQDPGLGLRLIYFSYDVKMKEKGDIPEGYSVSREKKERFSLILESASTNQTSMYLCASSLPTGVYTEAFFGQGTRLTVV.

The genes are TRBV7-2 and TRBJ2-3; TRBD2 aligns across 9 bases. Germline V CDR1 and CDR2: SGHTA, FQGNSA. The CDR3 is 15 amino acids. The junction had 1 base not matched to a gene; V was cut back by 0 bases and J by 3 bases. As DNA, the CDR3 is TGTGCCAGCAGCTTAGCGCTAGCGGGGACAGATACGCAGTATTTT. The encoded protein is CASSLALAGTDTQYF.

V and J are TRBV21-1 and TRBJ2-5; the DNA was not compared with TRBD1, the D call given in the table. TRBV21-1 is listed as a pseudogene. The CDR3 length is 15 residues. CDR3 bases: TGTGCCAGCAGCAAATTAGGACAGGGAACGAGGACCCAGTACTTC. Its protein product is CASSKLGQGTRTQYF.

This chain joins TRBV5-5 and TRBJ1-5; tentatively, D is TRBD1 (6 bases). V was shortened by 0 bases and J by 0 bases, with 10 bases between the two germline ends. In germline, CDR1 is SGHKS, CDR2 YYEKEE (reference sequence). There are 16 residues in the CDR3. CDR3: CASSLAQGHSNQPQHF. CDR3 coding DNA: TGTGCCAGCAGCTTGGCCCAGGGGCATAGCAATCAGCCCCAGCATTTT.

The chain is built from TRBV4-3 and TRBJ1-1; a weak D match, TRBD1 (6 bases). Trimming took off 4 bases at V and 0 bases at J, with 15 bases between the two ends. Germline V gene data show CDR1 as LGHNA and CDR2 as YSLEER. The CDR3 covers 16 residues. This CDR3 reads CASSPGTPLMNTEAFF. CDR3 in DNA: TGCGCCAGCAGCCCCGGGACACCTTTGATGAACACTGAAGCTTTCTTT.